The 6 T cell receptor beta chains given below trace back to one sample, sequenced in a study of T-cell reconstitution after alpha-beta-depleted transplantation in children. The library targeted TCRbeta and was prepared with unique molecular identifiers. MiXCR, applied by TCRdb to the PCR reads, yields one record per CDR3 protein. The sample consists of about 500,000 distinct CDR3 sequences, 9.5% to 12% of them appearing once. Sample: PBMCs, mostly from graft donor cells, taken 180 days after TCRalphabeta/CD19-depleted stem cell transplant. The receptors were gathered from a female patient aged 2-10 years who had a stem cell transplant for aplastic anemia, so the T cells may come from the graft donor.

The V gene is TRBV20-1, the J gene TRBJ2-2, with 8 bases that match TRBD1. This CDR3 is built from 14 residues. Germline-derived CDR1 and CDR2 are DFQATT and SNEGSKA (reference sequence). Trimming cost V 6 bases and J 1 base; bases outside gene matches: 4. The CDR3 here is CSATGTGNTGELFF. CDR3 coding DNA: TGCAGTGCAACCGGGACAGGGAACACCGGGGAGCTGTTTTTT.

A few counts support this clonotype. This chain uses TRBV20-1 with TRBJ2-1; 12 bases align to TRBD2. The length of the CDR3 is 14 residues. Germline loops: CDR1 DFQATT, CDR2 SNEGSKA (reference sequence). V lost 6 bases, J lost 2 bases, and 2 bases stayed unmatched. CDR3 sequence reads: CSASSGGAYNEQFF. CDR3 nucleotides: TGCAGTGCGTCTAGCGGGGGGGCCTACAATGAGCAGTTCTTC.

The chain couples TRBV7-2 to TRBJ2-1; D is perhaps TRBD1 or TRBD2 (6 bases each). Trimming removed 5 bases from V and 9 bases from J, with 17 bases in between. CDR1 is SGHTA, CDR2 FQGNSA, per germline. The CDR3 has 14 amino acids. The CDR3 spells CASSTPGGWSEQFF. The CDR3 nucleotides read TGTGCCAGCAGCACCCCCGGGGGCTGGAGTGAGCAGTTCTTC.

This sequence joins TRBV27 and TRBJ2-2, with D maybe TRBD2 (5 bases). The CDR3 is made up of 15 amino acids. The germline V gene has CDR1 MNHEY and CDR2 SMNVEV (reference sequence). The V and J ends lost 4 bases and 6 bases respectively, with 15 bases between them. DNA of the CDR3: TGTGCCAGCAGTTGGACGGGGAGTGCGGCCGGGGAGCTGTTTTTT. Amino acids: CASSWTGSAAGELFF.

This clonotype was observed many times. This chain connects TRBV3-1 to TRBJ1-2; D uncertain. Trimming shortened V by 7 bases and J by 6 bases, and 24 bases separated the two germline ends. The germline gives CDR1 LGHDT, CDR2 YNNKEL (reference sequence). The CDR3 totals 16 residues. CDR3 coding DNA: TGTGCCAGCACTATTTCGACCGTCTCCCCCAAGAATGGCTACACCTTC. It is translated as CASTISTVSPKNGYTF.

This sequence joins TRBV7-9 and TRBJ2-1, with 11 bases that match TRBD2. Germline loops: CDR1 SEHNR, CDR2 FQNEAQ (reference sequence). CDR3 length: 16 amino acids. V trimming: 5 bases; J trimming: 8 bases; junction bases outside the gene matches: 11. The CDR3 coding sequence is TGTGCCAGCAGCGCCCCAACTAGCGGGAGTTCCGATGAGCAGTTCTTC. Translated, it gives CASSAPTSGSSDEQFF.